Each of the 17 T cell receptor beta chains below was sequenced from the same sample in a study of T cell responses to AZD1222 COVID-19 vaccine. TCRdb keeps only in-frame clones here, not all; method: immunoSEQ multiplex PCR. The sample yields roughly 77,000 clones, 88% seen once. The sample was peripheral blood, taken on day 0 of MenACWY control vaccination. These receptors originate from an adult in good health.

The chain combines TRBV5-6 with TRBJ2-1; D uncertain. This CDR3 has 11 residues. The V gene lost 2 bases and the J gene lost 7 bases, with 4 bases spanning the gap. CDR1 is SGHDT and CDR2 is YYEEEE in the germline V gene. The CDR3 spells CASSFRNEQFF. The CDR3 nucleotides are TGTGCCAGCAGCTTCCGTAATGAGCAGTTCTTC.

This clone was observed a single time. The chain links TRBV28 to TRBJ2-2; 7 nucleotides line up with TRBD1. Germline V lookup: CDR1 MDHEN, CDR2 SYDVKM. The length of the CDR3 is 13 residues. V gave up 7 bases and J gave up 5 bases; unmatched junction bases: 4. CDR3 protein: CASTRGRTGELFF. CDR3 sequence (DNA): TGTGCCAGCACGAGGGGGCGGACCGGGGAGCTGTTTTTT.

The table lists this clone with a count of one. The genes are TRBV29-1 and TRBJ2-7; TRBD1 aligns across 8 bases. Looked up from germline, CDR1 is SQVTM and CDR2 is ANQGSEA. V gave up 2 bases and J gave up 4 bases; unmatched junction bases: 10. The CDR3 consists of 15 residues. The CDR3 loop is CSVELGQGASYEQYF. Written as DNA, the CDR3 is TGCAGCGTTGAATTGGGCCAGGGGGCGTCGTACGAGCAGTACTTC.

This clone has just one count. The rearrangement joins TRBV9 to TRBJ1-1, with 10 bases lining up with TRBD1. The length of the CDR3 is 15 residues. V was clipped by 2 bases and J by 4 bases; unmatched bases: 5. In germline, CDR1 is SGDLS, CDR2 YYNGEE. CDR3 coding DNA: TGTGCCAGCAGCGTGGGACAGGGGAAAGCCACTGAAGCTTTCTTT. Amino acid sequence: CASSVGQGKATEAFF.

This sequence joins TRBV28 and TRBJ2-1; D ambiguous. Deletions cut 7 bases from V and 1 base from J, with 14 bases between. The CDR3 runs 15 residues. From germline, CDR1 is MDHEN and CDR2 SYDVKM. CDR3 in amino acids: CASNILVGSYNEQFF. The CDR3 region has the DNA TGTGCCAGCAACATCTTAGTTGGGTCCTACAATGAGCAGTTCTTC.

The chain links TRBV5-1 to TRBJ1-1, with TRBD1 identical over 7 bases. The CDR3 extends over 14 amino acids. The J segment lost 1 base and the V segment lost 5 bases, leaving 5 bases of the junction unmatched. Germline-derived CDR1 and CDR2 are SGHRS and YFSETQ. In DNA, the CDR3 is TGCGCCAGCAGTACCCAGGGGGGGAACACTGAAGCTTTCTTT. Its translation: CASSTQGGNTEAFF.

This chain joins TRBV6-5 and TRBJ1-1; D gene ambiguous. Deletions cut 8 bases from V and 0 bases from J, with 10 bases between. The CDR3 length is 13 residues. Germline CDR1 and CDR2: MNHEY and SVGAGI. This CDR3 is CASHAGMNTEAFF. The CDR3 DNA reads as TGTGCCAGCCACGCGGGGATGAACACTGAAGCTTTCTTT.

This rearrangement joins TRBV30 to TRBJ2-3, with 7 bases identical to TRBD2. V dropped 4 bases and J dropped 3; count of bases not matched to a gene: 7. This CDR3 has 14 amino acids. CDR1 GTSNPN and CDR2 SVGIG come from the germline V gene (reference sequence). This chain's CDR3 is CAWIAGGSTDTQYF. Here the CDR3 DNA reads TGTGCCTGGATAGCCGGGGGGTCTACAGATACGCAGTATTTT.

CDR3 nucleotides: TGTGCCAGCAGTGCGCCGCGGGACAGGGAAATCGGTGAAGCTTTCTTT. Its translation: CASSAPRDREIGEAFF. The chain is built from TRBV6-1 and TRBJ1-1, with TRBD1 matching over 9 bases. Germline CDR1 and CDR2: MNHNS and SASEGT. The CDR3 consists of 16 residues. With 4 bases clipped from V and 7 bases from J, the junction kept 13 bases outside the gene matches.

With respect to this clone: This sample includes further DNA sequences coding for the same CDR3. V is TRBV28 and J is TRBJ1-4, with TRBD1 matching 10 bases. The germline V gene has CDR1 MDHEN and CDR2 SYDVKM. With 6 bases clipped from V and 8 bases from J, the junction kept 6 bases outside the gene matches. The length of the CDR3 is 14 residues. The CDR3 DNA is TGTGCCAGCAGCCTCGACAGGGGGCGGGAAAAACTGTTTTTT. It codes for CASSLDRGREKLFF.

This chain joins TRBV2 and TRBJ1-5, with D perhaps TRBD1 (5 bases). The CDR3 sequence is 15 residues long. Trimming shortened V by 0 bases and J by 5 bases, and 11 bases separated the two germline ends. Germline V gene data show CDR1 as SNHLY and CDR2 as FYNNEI. The CDR3 sequence is CASSEARGFYQPQHF. The DNA of the CDR3 is TGTGCCAGCAGTGAAGCAAGGGGTTTTTATCAGCCCCAGCATTTT.

The gene calls are TRBV12-3 or TRBV12-4 and TRBJ2-7, with 7 positions matching TRBD1. The CDR3 is made up of 13 amino acids. V shed 7 bases and J 2 bases; nucleotides not matched to a gene: 5. Here the CDR3 reads CASTLDRTYEQYF. The CDR3 nucleotides are TGTGCCAGCACCCTGGACAGGACCTACGAGCAGTACTTC.

This clone was seen a handful of times. CDR3 nucleotide sequence: TGTGCCAGTAAGGACAGGGCGAGGGAGACCCAGTACTTC. It yields the protein CASKDRARETQYF. This chain connects TRBV19 to TRBJ2-5; the match to TRBD1 covers 8 bases. Germline CDR1 and CDR2: LNHDA and SQIVND (reference sequence). With V trimmed by 7 bases and J by 5 bases, 6 bases remained unmatched. The CDR3 runs 13 residues.

The chain employs TRBV3-1 (or the pseudogene TRBV3-2) and TRBJ1-5, with TRBD1 matching 7 bases. Germline V gene sequence: CDR1 LGHDT, CDR2 YNNKEL (reference sequence). V was clipped by 1 base and J by 6 bases; unmatched bases: 9. The CDR3 totals 16 residues. The CDR3 is CASSQVRDRLGQPQHF. The CDR3, as DNA: TGTGCCAGCAGCCAAGTCCGGGACAGACTAGGTCAGCCCCAGCATTTT.

V gene TRBV11-3 combines with J gene TRBJ2-2; D might be TRBD1 (5 bases). V dropped 3 bases and J dropped 4 bases, with 12 bases sitting between them. The CDR3 length is 15 residues. Germline V lookup: CDR1 SGHNT, CDR2 YENEEA. The CDR3 nucleotides read TGTGCCAGCAGCTTTGCCAGGGCCGGCACCGGGGAGCTGTTTTTT. It translates to CASSFARAGTGELFF.

The V gene is TRBV18, the J gene TRBJ1-1; D possibly corresponds to TRBD1 (5 bases). CDR1 is KGHSH and CDR2 is LQKENI in the germline V gene. The CDR3 length is 14 residues. V lost 6 bases, J lost 4 bases, and 15 bases lay in between. Here the CDR3 reads CASSASVQGTEAFF. As DNA, the CDR3 is TGTGCCAGCTCGGCCTCGGTCCAGGGCACTGAAGCTTTCTTT.

This clone has more than one count but fewer than ten. This chain joins TRBV5-1 and TRBJ2-5; 8 nucleotides agree with TRBD1. The germline V gene has CDR1 SGHRS and CDR2 YFSETQ. The J segment lost 4 bases and the V segment lost 0 bases, leaving 8 bases of the junction unmatched. The CDR3 is 16 amino acids. This CDR3 reads CASSLGPGTGGETQYF. For the CDR3, the DNA is TGCGCCAGCAGCTTGGGCCCAGGGACAGGTGGAGAGACCCAGTACTTC.